This T cell receptor (beta chain) was obtained from a study of beta chain features in type 1 diabetes. Expressed TCRB transcripts were sequenced because the entire RNA isolate underwent reverse transcription. Sequencing was performed with immunoSEQ multiplex PCR; in TCRdb, only in-frame clones are kept and a portion is missing. Among fewer than 45,000 clones, 64% were seen once, and the ten largest hold 2% to 2.5%. The specimen was Tregs from blood. The source of this sequence is a woman aged 25 to 39 in good health.

DNA for the CDR3: TGTGCCAGCAGCGCGACGGGACTCCCTACCAATGAGCAGTTCTTC. As protein: CASSATGLPTNEQFF. This sequence joins TRBV11-1 and TRBJ2-1, with D tentatively TRBD2 (6 bases). Germline V gene lookup returns CDR1 SGHAT and CDR2 FQDESV (reference sequence). Between the trimmed V and J ends, which lost 5 bases and 6 bases, there was a span of 17 bases. This CDR3 region has 15 residues. Looking up the rest from reference TRBV11-1 and TRBJ2-1 gives the full variable domain: EAEVAQSPRYKITEKSQAVAFWCDPISGHATLYWYRQILGQGPELLVQFQDESVVDDSQLPKDRFSAERLKGVDSTLKIQPAELGDSAMYLCASSATGLPTNEQFFGPGTRLTVL.